The clone carrying this T cell receptor (beta chain) has only a few counts. Its antigen is still unknown. This sample stems from a study of beta chain features in type 1 diabetes. General study findings and limits: Patients' naive, central memory and Treg TCRB repertoires seemed closer to one another than those of healthy donors. TCRB CDR3s were moderately but significantly shorter in Type 1 diabetes patients in all four CD4+ subsets.

V lost 7 bases and J 5 bases, leaving 17 bases between the germline ends. CDR1 is SQVTM and CDR2 is ANQGSEA in the germline V gene. This CDR3 contains 13 residues. Investigators reverse transcribed all isolated RNA, so they sequenced expressed TCRB transcripts. Generated by immunoSEQ multiplex PCR, the TCRdb table keeps only in-frame clones and is missing some. The data hold some 350,000 clones, with approximately 15% observed a single time. By way of CD45RO/CCR7/CD25/CD127/CD95/CD27, the CD4+ regulatory, stem cell-like memory, central memory and naive cells were sorted. Material: naive CD4+ T cells from blood. The receptor comes from a woman younger than 35 with type 1 diabetes. The V and J genes are TRBV29-1 and TRBJ1-2, with D unclear. The chain's CDR3 is CSASSGVGYGYTF. The DNA for the CDR3 is TGCAGCGCTTCCTCCGGGGTCGGGTATGGCTACACCTTC.